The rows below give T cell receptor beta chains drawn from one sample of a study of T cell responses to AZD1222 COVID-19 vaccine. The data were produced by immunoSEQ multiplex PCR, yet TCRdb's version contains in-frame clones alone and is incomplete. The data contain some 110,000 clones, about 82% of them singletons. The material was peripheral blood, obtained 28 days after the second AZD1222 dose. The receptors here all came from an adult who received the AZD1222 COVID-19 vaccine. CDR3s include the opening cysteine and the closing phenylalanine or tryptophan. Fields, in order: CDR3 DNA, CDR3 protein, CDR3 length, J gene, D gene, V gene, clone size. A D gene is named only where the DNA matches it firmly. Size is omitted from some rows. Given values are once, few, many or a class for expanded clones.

cdr3_nt: TGCGCCAGCAGCTTGGCCTTGGGGGAGACCTACGAGCAGTACTTC
cdr3_aa: CASSLALGETYEQYF
cdr3_length: 15
j_call: TRBJ2-7
d_call: .
v_call: TRBV5-1
clone_size: few

cdr3_nt: TGCGCCAGCAGCCAAACAGGGGGTGAAAAACTGTTTTTT
cdr3_aa: CASSQTGGEKLFF
cdr3_length: 13
j_call: TRBJ1-4
d_call: TRBD1
v_call: TRBV4-1
clone_size: .

cdr3_nt: TGCGCCAGCAGCCTGGACAGGGCATTCACCGGGGAGCTGTTTTTT
cdr3_aa: CASSLDRAFTGELFF
cdr3_length: 15
j_call: TRBJ2-2
d_call: TRBD1
v_call: TRBV4-1
clone_size: .

cdr3_nt: TGTGCCAGCAGTGATGGCGGCCAAGAGACCCAGTACTTC
cdr3_aa: CASSDGGQETQYF
cdr3_length: 13
j_call: TRBJ2-5
d_call: .
v_call: TRBV6-1
clone_size: .

cdr3_nt: TGCGCCAGCAGCTTGGAGGCGGTCTCCTACAATGAGCAGTTCTTC
cdr3_aa: CASSLEAVSYNEQFF
cdr3_length: 15
j_call: TRBJ2-1
d_call: .
v_call: TRBV5-1
clone_size: .

cdr3_nt: TGTGCCAGCAGCGTAGCCTTAAACAGCTATGGCTACACCTTC
cdr3_aa: CASSVALNSYGYTF
cdr3_length: 14
j_call: TRBJ1-2
d_call: .
v_call: TRBV9
clone_size: .

cdr3_nt: TGTGCCAGCAGGACAGGGGACTATGGCTACACCTTC
cdr3_aa: CASRTGDYGYTF
cdr3_length: 12
j_call: TRBJ1-2
d_call: TRBD1
v_call: TRBV6-5
clone_size: .

cdr3_nt: TGCAGCGCCAGAGGGGGGTCAAACTATGGCTACACCTTC
cdr3_aa: CSARGGSNYGYTF
cdr3_length: 13
j_call: TRBJ1-2
d_call: .
v_call: TRBV29-1
clone_size: .

cdr3_nt: TGTGCCTGGAGTAATAACAGGGGGAGGAAGCAAAGCCCCTACGAGCAGTACTTC
cdr3_aa: CAWSNNRGRKQSPYEQYF
cdr3_length: 18
j_call: TRBJ2-7
d_call: TRBD1
v_call: TRBV30
clone_size: .

cdr3_nt: TGTGCCAGCAGCAAAGGAAACAGGGAGAAAGGCTATGGCTACACCTTC
cdr3_aa: CASSKGNREKGYGYTF
cdr3_length: 16
j_call: TRBJ1-2
d_call: .
v_call: TRBV21-1
clone_size: few

cdr3_nt: TGTGCCAGCAGTTTCGGGACTAACACAGATACGCAGTATTTT
cdr3_aa: CASSFGTNTDTQYF
cdr3_length: 14
j_call: TRBJ2-3
d_call: TRBD2
v_call: TRBV2
clone_size: .

cdr3_nt: TGTGCCAGCAGCTTGGGTAGCGGGAGAAGGACCGGGGAGCTGTTTTTT
cdr3_aa: CASSLGSGRRTGELFF
cdr3_length: 16
j_call: TRBJ2-2
d_call: TRBD2
v_call: TRBV5-4
clone_size: .

cdr3_nt: TGTGCCAGCAGAAAGATGGGACTAGCGGGTTCCGTTTCCTACAATGAGCAGTTCTTC
cdr3_aa: CASRKMGLAGSVSYNEQFF
cdr3_length: 19
j_call: TRBJ2-1
d_call: TRBD2
v_call: TRBV27
clone_size: .

cdr3_nt: TGTGCCAGCAGCTTAGGTCCAGGGGCAACTAATGAAAAACTGTTTTTT
cdr3_aa: CASSLGPGATNEKLFF
cdr3_length: 16
j_call: TRBJ1-4
d_call: .
v_call: TRBV11-2
clone_size: .

cdr3_nt: TGTGCCAGCAGCTTCGACTTCCCGGGGGGGCAGTACTTC
cdr3_aa: CASSFDFPGGQYF
cdr3_length: 13
j_call: TRBJ2-7
d_call: TRBD2
v_call: TRBV7-9
clone_size: .

cdr3_nt: TGTGCCAGCAGGGGACGGTCAGGAGGGGGAAACACCATATATTTT
cdr3_aa: CASRGRSGGGNTIYF
cdr3_length: 15
j_call: TRBJ1-3
d_call: .
v_call: TRBV2
clone_size: .

cdr3_nt: TGTGCCACCAGCGGAATGGGACAGGGGACAGATACGCAGTATTTT
cdr3_aa: CATSGMGQGTDTQYF
cdr3_length: 15
j_call: TRBJ2-3
d_call: TRBD1
v_call: TRBV15
clone_size: .

cdr3_nt: TGTGCCAGCAGCCCAGAGGGGGGCGAGCAGTACTTC
cdr3_aa: CASSPEGGEQYF
cdr3_length: 12
j_call: TRBJ2-7
d_call: .
v_call: TRBV9
clone_size: .

cdr3_nt: TGTGCCAGCAGACCTGACAGGGCCGGGGATCAGCCCCAGCATTTT
cdr3_aa: CASRPDRAGDQPQHF
cdr3_length: 15
j_call: TRBJ1-5
d_call: TRBD1
v_call: TRBV6-5
clone_size: .

cdr3_nt: TGCGCCAGCAGCTTCCCGGGACAAAACACTGAAGCTTTCTTT
cdr3_aa: CASSFPGQNTEAFF
cdr3_length: 14
j_call: TRBJ1-1
d_call: .
v_call: TRBV5-1
clone_size: .

cdr3_nt: TGTGCCAGCAGCAAAGAAAGGGCCAGGCCTGGAAACACCATATATTTT
cdr3_aa: CASSKERARPGNTIYF
cdr3_length: 16
j_call: TRBJ1-3
d_call: .
v_call: TRBV21-1
clone_size: .

cdr3_nt: TGTGCCAGCAGTGAAGCGGAAGGGGGGGATGGCTACACCTTC
cdr3_aa: CASSEAEGGDGYTF
cdr3_length: 14
j_call: TRBJ1-2
d_call: .
v_call: TRBV2
clone_size: .

cdr3_nt: TGTGCCAGTAGTATAGGTGAACAGGGGGCAGGGGAGACCCAGTACTTC
cdr3_aa: CASSIGEQGAGETQYF
cdr3_length: 16
j_call: TRBJ2-5
d_call: TRBD1
v_call: TRBV19
clone_size: .

cdr3_nt: TGTGCCAGCAGCCTTTTAGGACAGGGCCATGAGCAGTTCTTC
cdr3_aa: CASSLLGQGHEQFF
cdr3_length: 14
j_call: TRBJ2-1
d_call: TRBD1
v_call: TRBV11-1
clone_size: .

cdr3_nt: TGTGCCACACAGGGGGCCCGACTGCGGCAGCCCCAGCATTTT
cdr3_aa: CATQGARLRQPQHF
cdr3_length: 14
j_call: TRBJ1-5
d_call: TRBD1
v_call: TRBV28
clone_size: .

cdr3_nt: TGTGCCAGCAGCTCTGGCGCCACCGGGGAGCTGTTTTTT
cdr3_aa: CASSSGATGELFF
cdr3_length: 13
j_call: TRBJ2-2
d_call: .
v_call: TRBV3-1/TRBV3-2
clone_size: few

cdr3_nt: TGTGCCAGCAGTTCGACAGACCGGGGCGAAAAACTGTTTTTT
cdr3_aa: CASSSTDRGEKLFF
cdr3_length: 14
j_call: TRBJ1-4
d_call: .
v_call: TRBV27
clone_size: once

cdr3_nt: TGTGCCATCAGTGAGTCGACAGCTCACGAGCAGTACTTC
cdr3_aa: CAISESTAHEQYF
cdr3_length: 13
j_call: TRBJ2-7
d_call: .
v_call: TRBV10-3
clone_size: .

cdr3_nt: TGTGCCAGCAAGAGGGGCTGGGGGGGCCGCACAGATACGCAGTATTTT
cdr3_aa: CASKRGWGGRTDTQYF
cdr3_length: 16
j_call: TRBJ2-3
d_call: .
v_call: TRBV7-8
clone_size: .

cdr3_nt: TGTGCCAGCAGCCCTCAATTGTCCGCAGATACGCAGTATTTT
cdr3_aa: CASSPQLSADTQYF
cdr3_length: 14
j_call: TRBJ2-3
d_call: .
v_call: TRBV14
clone_size: .

cdr3_nt: TGTGCCAGCAGCTCCTCTGATGCCGGGGAGCTGTTTTTT
cdr3_aa: CASSSSDAGELFF
cdr3_length: 13
j_call: TRBJ2-2
d_call: .
v_call: TRBV3-1/TRBV3-2
clone_size: .

cdr3_nt: TGTGCCAGCAGCTTAGGGGCCGGGGACGAGCAGTACTTC
cdr3_aa: CASSLGAGDEQYF
cdr3_length: 13
j_call: TRBJ2-7
d_call: .
v_call: TRBV7-9
clone_size: few

cdr3_nt: TGTGCCAGTAGTATAGAGACGGGTGGAGAGGAAAAACTGTTTTTT
cdr3_aa: CASSIETGGEEKLFF
cdr3_length: 15
j_call: TRBJ1-4
d_call: .
v_call: TRBV19
clone_size: .

cdr3_nt: TGTGCCAGCAGTGAGACAACAGGGAGGGGGAATGAAAAACTGTTTTTT
cdr3_aa: CASSETTGRGNEKLFF
cdr3_length: 16
j_call: TRBJ1-4
d_call: .
v_call: TRBV6-1
clone_size: .

cdr3_nt: TGTGCCAGCAGTTTACGGACTACCTCTGACAATGAGCAGTTCTTC
cdr3_aa: CASSLRTTSDNEQFF
cdr3_length: 15
j_call: TRBJ2-1
d_call: .
v_call: TRBV27
clone_size: .

cdr3_nt: TGTGCCAGCAGCCCCCCCCTCCGGGAGAGAGCCAAAAACATTCAGTACTTC
cdr3_aa: CASSPPLRERAKNIQYF
cdr3_length: 17
j_call: TRBJ2-4
d_call: .
v_call: TRBV7-8
clone_size: .

cdr3_nt: TGTGCCACCGAGGTGTATGGTGGTTCGCCCGTCTCTGGGGCCAACGTCCTGACTTTC
cdr3_aa: CATEVYGGSPVSGANVLTF
cdr3_length: 19
j_call: TRBJ2-6
d_call: .
v_call: TRBV24-1
clone_size: .

cdr3_nt: TGTGCCAGTTCGAACAGGGACCACTATGGCTACACCTTC
cdr3_aa: CASSNRDHYGYTF
cdr3_length: 13
j_call: TRBJ1-2
d_call: .
v_call: TRBV19
clone_size: .

cdr3_nt: TGTGCCAGCAGCCAAGCCGGACAGAATAATTCACCCCTCCACTTT
cdr3_aa: CASSQAGQNNSPLHF
cdr3_length: 15
j_call: TRBJ1-6
d_call: .
v_call: TRBV3-1/TRBV3-2
clone_size: .

cdr3_nt: TGTGCCAGCAGTGGAATTAGCGGGAGGGCCTTCGACACCGGGGAGCTGTTTTTT
cdr3_aa: CASSGISGRAFDTGELFF
cdr3_length: 18
j_call: TRBJ2-2
d_call: TRBD2
v_call: TRBV6-1
clone_size: .

cdr3_nt: TGCGCCAGCAGCTTGGAGGGGAGATTTAATGAAAAACTGTTTTTT
cdr3_aa: CASSLEGRFNEKLFF
cdr3_length: 15
j_call: TRBJ1-4
d_call: .
v_call: TRBV5-1
clone_size: .

cdr3_nt: TGCGCCAGCAGCCAAGACGCACAGGGACACTATGGCTACACCTTC
cdr3_aa: CASSQDAQGHYGYTF
cdr3_length: 15
j_call: TRBJ1-2
d_call: .
v_call: TRBV4-3
clone_size: .

cdr3_nt: TGTGCCAGCTCACCGTTATTAGACAGGGGAGGCGGCTACACCTTC
cdr3_aa: CASSPLLDRGGGYTF
cdr3_length: 15
j_call: TRBJ1-2
d_call: TRBD1
v_call: TRBV18
clone_size: .

cdr3_nt: TGTGCCAGCAGCGTAGGTCCGACAGGCAACTCCTACGAGCAGTACTTC
cdr3_aa: CASSVGPTGNSYEQYF
cdr3_length: 16
j_call: TRBJ2-7
d_call: .
v_call: TRBV9
clone_size: .

cdr3_nt: TGTGCCAGCAGCTTGGGGATCGACCCCTTGAAGGACACTGAAGCTTTCTTT
cdr3_aa: CASSLGIDPLKDTEAFF
cdr3_length: 17
j_call: TRBJ1-1
d_call: .
v_call: TRBV13
clone_size: .

cdr3_nt: TGCGCCAGCAGTGAGTTGGACGGGATAAGCCTCGATACGCAGTATTTT
cdr3_aa: CASSELDGISLDTQYF
cdr3_length: 16
j_call: TRBJ2-3
d_call: .
v_call: TRBV10-1
clone_size: .

cdr3_nt: TGCAGCGTTGGGATTACCTTACAGGGGAAAAGTAGTAGGGGGCAGTTCTTC
cdr3_aa: CSVGITLQGKSSRGQFF
cdr3_length: 17
j_call: TRBJ2-1
d_call: TRBD1
v_call: TRBV29-1
clone_size: .

cdr3_nt: TGTGCCAGTAGTATCAGGGGTGACTATGGCTACACCTTC
cdr3_aa: CASSIRGDYGYTF
cdr3_length: 13
j_call: TRBJ1-2
d_call: .
v_call: TRBV19
clone_size: .

cdr3_nt: TGTGCCAGCAGCCCCGACGGGGGGTCCGGGGAGCTGTTTTTT
cdr3_aa: CASSPDGGSGELFF
cdr3_length: 14
j_call: TRBJ2-2
d_call: TRBD2
v_call: TRBV7-2
clone_size: .

cdr3_nt: TGCGCCAGCAGCCAAGTTGCGGGCCGGAGCTCCTACAATGAGCAGTTCTTC
cdr3_aa: CASSQVAGRSSYNEQFF
cdr3_length: 17
j_call: TRBJ2-1
d_call: .
v_call: TRBV4-1
clone_size: once

cdr3_nt: TGCGCCAGCAGCCGCACGGCTTCCTACGAGCAGTACTTC
cdr3_aa: CASSRTASYEQYF
cdr3_length: 13
j_call: TRBJ2-7
d_call: .
v_call: TRBV5-1
clone_size: .

cdr3_nt: TGCGCCAGCAGCTTGGGGACAGGGAAAGGAGACTATGGCTACACCTTC
cdr3_aa: CASSLGTGKGDYGYTF
cdr3_length: 16
j_call: TRBJ1-2
d_call: TRBD1
v_call: TRBV5-1
clone_size: .

cdr3_nt: TGTGCCAGCAGTCGGAGACTAGATATAGGGGAAAATGAGCAGTTCTTC
cdr3_aa: CASSRRLDIGENEQFF
cdr3_length: 16
j_call: TRBJ2-1
d_call: .
v_call: TRBV28
clone_size: .

cdr3_nt: TGTGCCAGTAGTATACAGGGTAGCGGCACTGAAGCTTTCTTT
cdr3_aa: CASSIQGSGTEAFF
cdr3_length: 14
j_call: TRBJ1-1
d_call: .
v_call: TRBV19
clone_size: .

cdr3_nt: TGTGCCAGCAGTCCCCGCCGGGACAGCCGCACAGATACGCAGTATTTT
cdr3_aa: CASSPRRDSRTDTQYF
cdr3_length: 16
j_call: TRBJ2-3
d_call: TRBD1
v_call: TRBV11-2
clone_size: .

cdr3_nt: TGTGCCAGCAGCCTTGGTACGGCTTCTGAAAAACTGTTTTTT
cdr3_aa: CASSLGTASEKLFF
cdr3_length: 14
j_call: TRBJ1-4
d_call: .
v_call: TRBV7-9
clone_size: .

cdr3_nt: TGTGCCAGTAGTATACGGGGTTATAGCAATCAGCCCCAGCATTTT
cdr3_aa: CASSIRGYSNQPQHF
cdr3_length: 15
j_call: TRBJ1-5
d_call: .
v_call: TRBV19
clone_size: .

cdr3_nt: TGTGCCAGCAGTGAATTGGGGGTCGGAGGGGCTAATGAAAAACTGTTTTTT
cdr3_aa: CASSELGVGGANEKLFF
cdr3_length: 17
j_call: TRBJ1-4
d_call: .
v_call: TRBV6-1
clone_size: few